This TCR beta chain was observed in a study of response to subunit inactivated influenza vaccine. Findings and caveats of the study: Authors suggested that a seasonal influenza vaccination recruits few new T cells each time.

CDR1 LGHNA and CDR2 YSLEER come from the germline V gene. The CDR3 has 14 amino acids. Trimming pared 3 bases from V and 2 bases from J, leaving 9 bases between. MiXCR, run by TCRdb on the RT-PCR reads, gives a single entry per CDR3 protein. The sample has almost 600,000 distinct CDR3 sequences, around 13% seen once. With regard to this clonotype: Its antigen is not known.

The sequence came from a man aged 50 or older who received an inactivated influenza vaccine. This specimen was PBMCs from blood, taken about 11 days after vaccination. The gene calls are TRBV4-3 and TRBJ2-3, with D perhaps matching TRBD2 (5 bases). This chain's CDR3 is CASSHWGDTDTQYF. The CDR3 nucleotides read TGCGCCAGCAGCCACTGGGGAGACACAGATACGCAGTATTTT.